The 3 T cell receptor beta chains listed next were all sequenced from one sample in a study of PD-L1 blockade in urothelial cancer. Repertoires were generated with immunoSEQ multiplex PCR, while TCRdb's copy carries only in-frame clones and drops some. Here the sample spans some 35,000 clones, 35% to 40% being singletons. The sequencing here drew on tumor tissue, taken before atezolizumab (anti-PD-L1) treatment. Receptors originate from a man in his sixties with urothelial cancer.

The chain uses TRBV28 and TRBJ2-5, with TRBD2 matching over 11 bases. The CDR3 is 17 amino acids. Losses at the gene ends were 5 bases for V and 9 bases for J; bases not matched to a gene: 17. Germline values: CDR1 MDHEN, CDR2 SYDVKM. The CDR3 sequence is CASSLGPGLAVPMSQYF. Written as DNA, the CDR3 is TGTGCCAGCAGTCTCGGACCGGGACTAGCGGTCCCCATGTCCCAGTACTTC. Supplemented by reference TRBV28 and TRBJ2-5, the full variable domain reads DVKVTQSSRYLVKRTGEKVFLECVQDMDHENMFWYRQDPGLGLRLIYFSYDVKMKEKGDIPEGYSVSREKKERFSLILESASTNQTSMYLCASSLGPGLAVPMSQYFGPGTRLLVL.

The chain links TRBV6-1 to TRBJ2-7; D ambiguous. The CDR3 is 13 amino acids. V shed 0 bases and J shed 4 bases, with 7 bases lying between them. Germline values: CDR1 MNHNS, CDR2 SASEGT. CDR3 protein: CASSEAFRYEQYF. Written as DNA, the CDR3 is TGTGCCAGCAGTGAAGCCTTCAGGTACGAGCAGTACTTC.

This clone was counted between two and nine times. A junction end diverges from the germline sequence, so it may reflect a read error. The chain combines TRBV6-8 with TRBJ2-5; TRBD2 matches at 14 bases. The CDR3 contains 18 residues. Germline V CDR1 and CDR2: MNHGY, SAAAGT. CDR3 in amino acids: CAISDSGLAGARQETQYF. CDR3 bases: TGTGCCATCAGTGACTCGGGACTAGCGGGGGCCCGGCAAGAGACCCAGTACTTC.